The 23 T cell receptor beta chains presented below share a single source sample, sequenced in a study of graft-versus-host responses after intestinal transplantation. Measured with immunoSEQ multiplex PCR; TCRdb has only the in-frame clones, and not every one. The table lists 4,000 to 5,500 clones, 65% to 80% of them singletons. Graft tissue processing released intraepithelial and lamina propria lymphocytes. Specimen: ileum tissue, collected 120 to 130 days after intestinal transplantation. The source is a human patient who received an intestinal transplant, so some T cells may come from the graft donor.

This chain joins TRBV7-9 and TRBJ2-3; D is uncertain. Per the germline V gene, CDR1 is SEHNR and CDR2 is FQNEAQ (reference sequence). The V gene lost 6 bases and the J gene lost 1 base, with 17 bases spanning the gap. CDR3 length: 16 residues. As DNA, the CDR3 is TGTGCCAGCAGTCAGGCCCGTGATTTTCGCACAGATACGCAGTATTTT. Residues: CASSQARDFRTDTQYF.

This rearrangement joins TRBV29-1 to TRBJ2-3; 10 nucleotides agree with TRBD2. The V and J ends lost 5 bases and 6 bases, in that order; junction bases with no gene match: 8. Germline assignment: CDR1 SQVTM and CDR2 ANQGSEA. This CDR3 spans 14 amino acids. The CDR3 sequence: CSVLAGAGGDTQYF. CDR3 DNA sequence: TGCAGCGTTCTAGCGGGAGCAGGAGGGGATACGCAGTATTTT.

This chain uses TRBV25-1 with TRBJ2-2, with 8 bases that match TRBD2. Trimming removed 3 bases from V and 1 base from J; junction bases left unmatched: 4. CDR1 is MGHDK, CDR2 SYGVNS, per germline. This CDR3 comprises 16 residues. The CDR3 sequence is CASSDGAGGNTGELFF. Written as DNA, the CDR3 is TGTGCCAGCAGTGACGGGGCGGGAGGGAACACCGGGGAGCTGTTTTTT.

The rearrangement joins TRBV21-1 to TRBJ2-7. TRBV21-1 counts as a pseudogene. CDR3 length equals 15 residues. CDR3 bases: TGTGCCAGCAGCAAAGGGCGAGAAGTGAGCTACGAGCAGTACTTC. Amino acid sequence: CASSKGREVSYEQYF.

The chain links TRBV7-9 to TRBJ2-7; no firm D call. The CDR3 has 13 amino acids. Trimming took off 4 bases at V and 4 bases at J, with 11 bases between the two ends. In germline, CDR1 is SEHNR, CDR2 FQNEAQ (reference sequence). The CDR3 spells CASSSRNPYEQYF. CDR3 coding DNA: TGTGCCAGCAGCTCCAGGAACCCTTACGAGCAGTACTTC. Complete variable domain (other parts from reference TRBV7-9 and TRBJ2-7): DTGVSQNPRHKITKRGQNVTFRCDPISEHNRLYWYRQTLGQGPEFLTYFQNEAQLEKSRLLSDRFSAERPKGSFSTLEIQRTEQGDSAMYLCASSSRNPYEQYFGPGTRLTVT.

This clone was seen only a few times. This rearrangement joins TRBV29-1 to TRBJ1-5; D gene unclear. Trimming cost V 0 bases and J 4 bases, with 7 bases left between them. This CDR3 spans 13 amino acids. The germline CDR1 and CDR2 sequences are SQVTM and ANQGSEA. The CDR3 DNA follows: TGCAGCGTTGAAGAGGGAGCTAATCAGCCCCAGCATTTT. This translates into CSVEEGANQPQHF.

This clone is large within its sample. This chain connects TRBV19 to TRBJ1-3, with TRBD1 matching 9 bases. Germline-derived CDR1 and CDR2 are LNHDA and SQIVND (reference sequence). The CDR3 loop spans 17 amino acids. The trim removed 1 base at V and 2 bases at J, leaving 6 bases unmatched. CDR3 region: CASSIVGDRDTGNTIYF. In DNA, the CDR3 is TGTGCCAGTAGTATAGTCGGGGACAGGGACACTGGAAACACCATATATTTT.

This clone was detected only a few times. V usage is TRBV7-2 and J usage is TRBJ1-1, with D maybe TRBD1 (5 bases). Between the trimmed V and J ends, which lost 2 bases and 0 bases, there was a span of 19 bases. The CDR3 is 18 residues long. Germline V CDR1 and CDR2: SGHTA, FQGNSA. The CDR3 region is CASSLNVGWDSMNTEAFF. DNA of the CDR3: TGTGCCAGCAGCTTAAACGTCGGGTGGGACTCCATGAACACTGAAGCTTTCTTT.

V usage is TRBV23-1 and J usage is TRBJ2-1, with 10 bases lining up with TRBD1. TRBV23-1 is designated an ORF whose function remains uncertain. This CDR3 region has 15 residues. With V trimmed by 4 bases and J by 3 bases, 3 bases remained unmatched. The DNA for the CDR3 is TGCGCCAGCAGTCCCGGGACAGGGGACTACAATGAGCAGTTCTTC. It translates to CASSPGTGDYNEQFF.

The V and J genes are TRBV2 and TRBJ2-5, with a possible D match to TRBD1 (5 bases). The J call may be incorrect, as the DNA end agrees better with TRBJ2-7. The CDR3 loop spans 14 amino acids. Germline V gene data show CDR1 as SNHLY and CDR2 as FYNNEI. CDR3 bases: TGTGCCAGCAGTTCGTTACATGACAGCTACGAGCAGTACTTC. It codes for CASSSLHDSYEQYF.

V usage is TRBV5-6 and J usage is TRBJ1-2; D call uncertain. From germline, CDR1 is SGHDT and CDR2 YYEEEE. The CDR3 contains 11 residues. V lost 0 bases, J lost 8 bases, and 5 bases lay in between. The CDR3 loop reads CASSLGWGYTF. The DNA of the CDR3 is TGTGCCAGCAGCTTGGGATGGGGCTACACCTTC.

The chain recombines TRBV15 with TRBJ2-5, with D unclear. The DNA matches TRBJ2-7 better at its end, which makes the J call doubtful. Germline CDR1 is LNHNV and CDR2 is YYDKDF (reference sequence). The CDR3 is 14 residues long. The CDR3 is CATSRDLADYEQYF. DNA of the CDR3: TGTGCCACCAGCAGAGATCTGGCGGACTACGAGCAGTACTTC.

J is TRBJ2-7 and V is TRBV28; D may be TRBD1 (5 bases). Germline lookup yields CDR1 MDHEN and CDR2 SYDVKM. The CDR3 covers 14 residues. Trimming took off 3 bases at V and 3 bases at J, with 12 bases between the two ends. The CDR3 DNA follows: TGTGCCAGCAGTTTGGGCAGGGCTCTCTACGAGCAGTACTTC. Protein sequence: CASSLGRALYEQYF.

This clone was seen just once. The chain is built from TRBV6-1 and TRBJ1-2; D may be TRBD1 (5 bases). The CDR3 is 15 residues long. V was trimmed by 6 bases and J by 4 bases, leaving 18 bases between them. Per the germline V gene, CDR1 is MNHNS and CDR2 is SASEGT. The CDR3 nucleotides read TGTGCCAGCAGACCCACAGGACTCAATCTCTATGGCTACACCTTC. Protein product: CASRPTGLNLYGYTF.

V usage is TRBV27 and J usage is TRBJ1-4; no clear D. Germline V gene sequence: CDR1 MNHEY, CDR2 SMNVEV (reference sequence). Between the trimmed V and J ends, which lost 5 bases and 6 bases, there was a span of 13 bases. The CDR3 is 14 amino acids. CDR3 sequence reads: CASSPWPLHEKLFF. The CDR3 bases are TGTGCCAGCAGTCCATGGCCTTTGCATGAAAAACTGTTTTTT.

The chain recombines TRBV29-1 with TRBJ2-5; maybe TRBD2 (5 bases). Germline CDR1 reads SQVTM; CDR2 reads ANQGSEA. Trimming removed 6 bases from V and 0 bases from J, with 14 bases in between. This CDR3 spans 14 amino acids. The CDR3 here is CSVPLAGYQETQYF. The CDR3 nucleotides are TGCAGCGTCCCCCTAGCTGGGTACCAAGAGACCCAGTACTTC.

Comments on this clone: A junction end diverges from the germline sequence, so it may reflect a read error. The chain recombines TRBV28 with TRBJ2-2, with TRBD2 matching 8 bases. Germline loops: CDR1 MDHEN, CDR2 SYDVKM. The CDR3 is 16 amino acids. The CDR3 DNA sequence: TGTGCCAGCACCCACAGGCTAGCGGGCCACACCGGGGGGCTGTTTTTT. Residues: CASTHRLAGHTGGLFF.

The J gene is TRBJ1-4, the V gene TRBV28, with 12 bases that match TRBD1. The CDR3 has 17 residues. The J segment lost 7 bases and the V segment lost 2 bases, leaving 8 bases of the junction unmatched. The germline gives CDR1 MDHEN, CDR2 SYDVKM. The chain's CDR3 is CASSLLPGQGAAEKLFF. CDR3 in DNA: TGTGCCAGCAGTTTACTCCCGGGACAGGGGGCAGCTGAAAAACTGTTTTTT.

The chain joins TRBV5-6 to TRBJ2-7, with 7 bases identical to TRBD1. The CDR3 totals 14 residues. Germline CDR1 is SGHDT and CDR2 is YYEEEE. V was pared by 0 bases and J by 2 bases, with 2 bases of the junction left unmatched. Here the CDR3 reads CASSLATGAYEQYF. For the CDR3, the DNA is TGTGCCAGCAGCTTGGCCACAGGGGCCTACGAGCAGTACTTC. Together with reference TRBV5-6 and TRBJ2-7, the CDR3 gives the full variable domain: DAGVTQSPTHLIKTRGQQVTLRCSPKSGHDTVSWYQQALGQGPQFIFQYYEEEERQRGNFPDRFSGHQFPNYSSELNVNALLLGDSALYLCASSLATGAYEQYFGPGTRLTVT.

Notes on this clone: Other DNA sequences in the sample encode the same CDR3. The chain couples TRBV6-1 to TRBJ2-3; 7 nucleotides agree with TRBD2. The CDR3 runs to 11 residues. V was pared by 11 bases and J by 4 bases, with 3 bases of the junction left unmatched. CDR1 is MNHNS, CDR2 SASEGT, per germline. CDR3 residues: CAGRGADTQYF. CDR3 bases: TGTGCCGGCCGGGGGGCAGATACGCAGTATTTT.

The rearrangement uses TRBV2 and TRBJ2-3; D gene uncertain. This CDR3 spans 16 amino acids. Germline V lookup: CDR1 SNHLY, CDR2 FYNNEI. V lost 0 bases and J lost 8, with 18 bases in between. The CDR3 coding sequence is TGTGCCAGCAGTGAAGCAGTTAACCCGCCTATTGGTACGCAGTATTTT. This codes for CASSEAVNPPIGTQYF.

The CDR3 loop is CASSPTGLQQETQYF. In DNA form, the CDR3 reads TGCGCCAGCAGCCCCACAGGTTTGCAACAAGAGACCCAGTACTTC. J is TRBJ2-5 and V is TRBV4-3; tentatively, D is TRBD1 (5 bases). This CDR3 spans 15 amino acids. The V gene's germline CDR1 is LGHNA and CDR2 YSLEER. The V end lost 4 bases, the J end lost 2 bases, and 14 bases lay between the germline ends.

The chain has TRBV5-1 and TRBJ2-3, with D possibly matching TRBD2 (5 bases). This CDR3 is 14 amino acids long. Germline CDR1 reads SGHRS; CDR2 reads YFSETQ. V dropped 0 bases and J dropped 2 bases, with 7 bases sitting between them. In DNA form, the CDR3 reads TGCGCCAGCAGCTTGGTCGACTACACAGATACGCAGTATTTT. Protein sequence: CASSLVDYTDTQYF.